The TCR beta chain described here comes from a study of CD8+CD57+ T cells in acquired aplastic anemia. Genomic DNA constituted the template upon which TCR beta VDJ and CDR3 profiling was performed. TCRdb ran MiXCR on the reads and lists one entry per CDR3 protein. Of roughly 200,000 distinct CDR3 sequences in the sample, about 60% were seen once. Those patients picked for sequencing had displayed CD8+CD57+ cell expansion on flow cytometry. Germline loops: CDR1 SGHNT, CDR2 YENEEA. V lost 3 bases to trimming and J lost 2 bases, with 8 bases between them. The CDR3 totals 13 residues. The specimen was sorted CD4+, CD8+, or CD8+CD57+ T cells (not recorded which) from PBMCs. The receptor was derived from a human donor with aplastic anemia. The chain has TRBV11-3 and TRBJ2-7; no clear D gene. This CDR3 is CASSFVLAYEQYF. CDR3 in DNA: TGTGCCAGCAGCTTCGTTCTAGCCTACGAGCAGTACTTC.